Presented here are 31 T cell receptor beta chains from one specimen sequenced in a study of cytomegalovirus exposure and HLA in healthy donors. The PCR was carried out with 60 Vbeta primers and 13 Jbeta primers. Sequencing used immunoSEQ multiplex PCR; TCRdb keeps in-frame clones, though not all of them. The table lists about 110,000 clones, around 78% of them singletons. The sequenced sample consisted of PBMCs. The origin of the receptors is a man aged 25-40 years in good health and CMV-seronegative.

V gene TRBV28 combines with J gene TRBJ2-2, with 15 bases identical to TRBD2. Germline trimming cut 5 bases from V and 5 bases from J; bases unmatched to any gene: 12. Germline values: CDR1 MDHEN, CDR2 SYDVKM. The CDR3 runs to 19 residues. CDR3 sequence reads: CASSPPWTSGRARTGELFF. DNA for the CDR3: TGTGCCAGCAGTCCTCCCTGGACTAGCGGGAGGGCCCGGACCGGGGAGCTGTTTTTT.

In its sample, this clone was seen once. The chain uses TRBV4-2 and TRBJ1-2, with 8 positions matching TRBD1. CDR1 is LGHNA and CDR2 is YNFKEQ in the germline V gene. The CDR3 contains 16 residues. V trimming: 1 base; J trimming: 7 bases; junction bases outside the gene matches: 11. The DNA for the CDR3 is TGTGCCAGCAGCCAAGCTGTGACAGGGGAAGGTTCTGGCTACACCTTC. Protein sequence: CASSQAVTGEGSGYTF.

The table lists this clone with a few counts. The CDR3 nucleotides are TGTGCCAGCAGCTTAGGGGGGGGTAGGTCCTACAATGAGCAGTTCTTC. Protein sequence: CASSLGGGRSYNEQFF. The chain links TRBV7-2 to TRBJ2-1; TRBD2 agrees at 7 bases. V was pared by 1 base and J by 1 base, with 4 bases of the junction left unmatched. There are 16 residues in the CDR3. Germline CDR1 is SGHTA and CDR2 is FQGNSA.

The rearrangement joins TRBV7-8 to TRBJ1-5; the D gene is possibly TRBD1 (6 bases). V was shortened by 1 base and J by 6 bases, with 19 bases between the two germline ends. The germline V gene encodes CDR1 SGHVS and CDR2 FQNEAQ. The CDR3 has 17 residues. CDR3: CASSLGDTPRWSQPQHF. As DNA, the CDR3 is TGTGCCAGCAGCTTAGGGGACACCCCCCGATGGAGTCAGCCCCAGCATTTT.

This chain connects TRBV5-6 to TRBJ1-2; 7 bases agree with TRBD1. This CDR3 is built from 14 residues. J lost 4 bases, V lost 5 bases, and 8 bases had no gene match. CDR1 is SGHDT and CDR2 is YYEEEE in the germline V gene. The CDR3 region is CASRNRDSFYGYTF. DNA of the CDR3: TGTGCCAGCAGAAACCGGGACAGTTTCTATGGCTACACCTTC. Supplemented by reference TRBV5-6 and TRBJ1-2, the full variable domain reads DAGVTQSPTHLIKTRGQQVTLRCSPKSGHDTVSWYQQALGQGPQFIFQYYEEEERQRGNFPDRFSGHQFPNYSSELNVNALLLGDSALYLCASRNRDSFYGYTFGSGTRLTVV.

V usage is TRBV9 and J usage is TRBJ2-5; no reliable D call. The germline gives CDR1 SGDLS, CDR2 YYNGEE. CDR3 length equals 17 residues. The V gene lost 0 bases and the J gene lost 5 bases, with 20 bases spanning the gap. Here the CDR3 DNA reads TGTGCCAGCAGCGTAGCTGGGTCATACGGAGTTCAGGAGACCCAGTACTTC. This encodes CASSVAGSYGVQETQYF.

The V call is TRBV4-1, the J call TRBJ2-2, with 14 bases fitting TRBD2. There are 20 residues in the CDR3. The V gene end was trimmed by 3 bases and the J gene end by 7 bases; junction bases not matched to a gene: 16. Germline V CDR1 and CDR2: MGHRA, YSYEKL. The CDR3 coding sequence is TGCGCCAGCAGCCATCCGGGACTAGCGGGGGCCAGAATCAGGAACGGGGAGCTGTTTTTT. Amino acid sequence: CASSHPGLAGARIRNGELFF.

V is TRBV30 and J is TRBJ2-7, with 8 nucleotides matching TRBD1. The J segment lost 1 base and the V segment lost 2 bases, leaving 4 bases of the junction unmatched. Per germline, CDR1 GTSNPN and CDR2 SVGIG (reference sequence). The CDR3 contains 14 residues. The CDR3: CAWSIGQGSYEQYF. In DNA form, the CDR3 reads TGTGCCTGGAGTATCGGACAGGGATCCTACGAGCAGTACTTC.

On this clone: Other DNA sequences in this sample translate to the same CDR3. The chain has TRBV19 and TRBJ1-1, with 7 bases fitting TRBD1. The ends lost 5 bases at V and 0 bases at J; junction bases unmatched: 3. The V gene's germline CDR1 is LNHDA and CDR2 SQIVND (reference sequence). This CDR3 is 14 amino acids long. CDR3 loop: CASSPGQLNTEAFF. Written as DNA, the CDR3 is TGTGCCAGTAGTCCGGGACAGCTGAACACTGAAGCTTTCTTT.

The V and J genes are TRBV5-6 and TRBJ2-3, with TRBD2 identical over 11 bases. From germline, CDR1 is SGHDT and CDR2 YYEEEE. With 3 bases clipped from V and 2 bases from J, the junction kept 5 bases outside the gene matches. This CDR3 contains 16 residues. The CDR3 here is CASSSGTSGITDTQYF. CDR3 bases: TGTGCCAGCAGCTCGGGGACTAGCGGAATCACAGATACGCAGTATTTT.

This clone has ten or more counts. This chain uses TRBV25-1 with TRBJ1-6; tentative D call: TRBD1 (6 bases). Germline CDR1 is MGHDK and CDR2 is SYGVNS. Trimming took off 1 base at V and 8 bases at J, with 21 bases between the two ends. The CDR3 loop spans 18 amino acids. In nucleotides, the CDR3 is TGTGCCAGCAGTGAATTCCCGGGACAAGAAAGAAACGATTCACCCCTCCACTTT. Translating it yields CASSEFPGQERNDSPLHF.

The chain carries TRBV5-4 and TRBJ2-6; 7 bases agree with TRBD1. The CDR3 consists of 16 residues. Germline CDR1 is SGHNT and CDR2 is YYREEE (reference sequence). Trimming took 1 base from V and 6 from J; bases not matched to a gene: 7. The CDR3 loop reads CASSLYRGAEANVLTF. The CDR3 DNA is TGTGCCAGCAGCTTGTACAGGGGCGCTGAGGCCAACGTCCTGACTTTC.

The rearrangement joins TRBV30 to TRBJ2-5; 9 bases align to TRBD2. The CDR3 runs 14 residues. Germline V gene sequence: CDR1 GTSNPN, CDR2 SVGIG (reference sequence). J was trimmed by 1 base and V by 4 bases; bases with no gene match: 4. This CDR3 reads CAWIKRGAQETQYF. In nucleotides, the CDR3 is TGTGCCTGGATAAAGCGGGGGGCCCAAGAGACCCAGTACTTC.

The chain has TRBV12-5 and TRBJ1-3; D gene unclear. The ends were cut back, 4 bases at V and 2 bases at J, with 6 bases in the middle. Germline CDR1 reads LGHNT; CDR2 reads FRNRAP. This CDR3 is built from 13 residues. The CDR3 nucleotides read TGTGCTAGTGGTTCCGGGGCTGGAAACACCATATATTTT. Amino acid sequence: CASGSGAGNTIYF. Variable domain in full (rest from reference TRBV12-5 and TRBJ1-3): DARVTQTPRHKVTEMGQEVTMRCQPILGHNTVFWYRQTMMQGLELLAYFRNRAPLDDSGMPKDRFSAEMPDATLATLKIQPSEPRDSAVYFCASGSGAGNTIYFGEGSWLTVV.

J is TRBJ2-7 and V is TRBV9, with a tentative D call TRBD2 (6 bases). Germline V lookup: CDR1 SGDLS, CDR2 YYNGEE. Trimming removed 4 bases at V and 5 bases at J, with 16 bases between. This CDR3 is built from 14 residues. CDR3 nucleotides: TGTGCCAGCAGCCCTGGGGGGTCGGAAAACGAGCAGTACTTC. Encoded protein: CASSPGGSENEQYF.

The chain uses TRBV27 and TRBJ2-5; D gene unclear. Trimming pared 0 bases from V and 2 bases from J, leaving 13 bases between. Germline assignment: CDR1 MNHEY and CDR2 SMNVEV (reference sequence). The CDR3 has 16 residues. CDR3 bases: TGTGCCAGCAGTTTATCCCCGATTCGAGTGCAAGAGACCCAGTACTTC. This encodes CASSLSPIRVQETQYF.

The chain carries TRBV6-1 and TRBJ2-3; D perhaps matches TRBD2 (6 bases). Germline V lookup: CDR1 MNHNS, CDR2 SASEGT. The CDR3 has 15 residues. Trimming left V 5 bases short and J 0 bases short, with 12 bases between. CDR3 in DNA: TGTGCCAGCAGTTTGGCGGGAAAAAGCACAGATACGCAGTATTTT. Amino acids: CASSLAGKSTDTQYF.

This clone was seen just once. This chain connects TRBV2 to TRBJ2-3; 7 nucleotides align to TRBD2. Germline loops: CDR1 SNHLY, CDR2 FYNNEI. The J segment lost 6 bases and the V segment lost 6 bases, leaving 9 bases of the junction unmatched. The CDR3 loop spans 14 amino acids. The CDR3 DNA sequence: TGTGCCAGCAGAAAAACGGGGGGTCAGGATACGCAGTATTTT. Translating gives CASRKTGGQDTQYF.

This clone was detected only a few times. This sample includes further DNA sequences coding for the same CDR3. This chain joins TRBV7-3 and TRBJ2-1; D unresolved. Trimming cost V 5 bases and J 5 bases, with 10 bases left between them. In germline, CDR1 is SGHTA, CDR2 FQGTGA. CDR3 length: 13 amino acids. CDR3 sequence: CASSPGGNNEQFF. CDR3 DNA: TGTGCCAGCAGCCCGGGTGGAAACAATGAGCAGTTCTTC.

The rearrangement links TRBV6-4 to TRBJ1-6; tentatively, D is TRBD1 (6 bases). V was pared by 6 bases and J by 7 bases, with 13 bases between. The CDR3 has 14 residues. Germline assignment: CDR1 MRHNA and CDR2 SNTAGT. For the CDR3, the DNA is TGTGCCAGCAGCCGCTACAGGGAAAATTCACCCCTCCACTTT. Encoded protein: CASSRYRENSPLHF.

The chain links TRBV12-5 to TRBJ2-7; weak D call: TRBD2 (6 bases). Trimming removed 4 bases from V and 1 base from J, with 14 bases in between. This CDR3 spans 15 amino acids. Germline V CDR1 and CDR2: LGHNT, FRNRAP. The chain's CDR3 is CASGSPNGLSYEQYF. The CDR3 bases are TGTGCTAGTGGTTCGCCTAATGGACTATCCTACGAGCAGTACTTC. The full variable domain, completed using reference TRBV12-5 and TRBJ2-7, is DARVTQTPRHKVTEMGQEVTMRCQPILGHNTVFWYRQTMMQGLELLAYFRNRAPLDDSGMPKDRFSAEMPDATLATLKIQPSEPRDSAVYFCASGSPNGLSYEQYFGPGTRLTVT.

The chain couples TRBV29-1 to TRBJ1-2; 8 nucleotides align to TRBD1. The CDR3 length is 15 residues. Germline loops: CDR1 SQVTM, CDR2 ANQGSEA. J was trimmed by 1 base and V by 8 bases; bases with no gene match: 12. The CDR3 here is CSIPPGTGGNYGYTF. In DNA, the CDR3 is TGCAGCATCCCGCCCGGGACAGGTGGTAACTATGGCTACACCTTC.

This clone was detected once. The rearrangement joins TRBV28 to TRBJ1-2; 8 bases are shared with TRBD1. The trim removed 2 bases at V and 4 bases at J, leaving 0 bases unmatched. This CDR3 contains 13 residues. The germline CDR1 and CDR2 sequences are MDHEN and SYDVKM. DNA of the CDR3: TGTGCCAGCAGTTTAGGACAGGGCTATGGCTACACCTTC. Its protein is CASSLGQGYGYTF.

CDR3 amino acids: CASSPGSSGGYEQYF. DNA for the CDR3: TGTGCCAGCTCACCAGGATCGAGCGGAGGTTACGAGCAGTACTTC. This rearrangement joins TRBV18 to TRBJ2-7; possibly TRBD2 for D (5 bases). V was clipped by 2 bases and J by 4 bases, with 15 bases between them. This CDR3 has 15 amino acids. In germline, CDR1 is KGHSH, CDR2 LQKENI.

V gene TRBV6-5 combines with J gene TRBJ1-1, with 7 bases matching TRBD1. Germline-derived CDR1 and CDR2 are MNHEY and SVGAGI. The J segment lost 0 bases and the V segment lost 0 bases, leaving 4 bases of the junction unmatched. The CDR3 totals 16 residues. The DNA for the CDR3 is TGTGCCAGCAGTTACTCGGGGACAGTTATGAACACTGAAGCTTTCTTT. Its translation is CASSYSGTVMNTEAFF.

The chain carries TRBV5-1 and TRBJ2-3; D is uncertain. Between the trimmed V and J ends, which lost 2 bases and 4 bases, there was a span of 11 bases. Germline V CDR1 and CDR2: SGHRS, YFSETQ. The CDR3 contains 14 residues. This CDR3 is CASSFGLESDTQYF. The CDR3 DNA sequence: TGCGCCAGCAGCTTTGGCCTAGAGTCAGATACGCAGTATTTT.

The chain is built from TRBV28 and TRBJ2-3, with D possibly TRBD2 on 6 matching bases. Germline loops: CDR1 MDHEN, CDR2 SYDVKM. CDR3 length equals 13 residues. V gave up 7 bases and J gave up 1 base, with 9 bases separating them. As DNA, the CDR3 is TGTGCCAGCATGGGGGGAGGCACAGATACGCAGTATTTT. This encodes CASMGGGTDTQYF.

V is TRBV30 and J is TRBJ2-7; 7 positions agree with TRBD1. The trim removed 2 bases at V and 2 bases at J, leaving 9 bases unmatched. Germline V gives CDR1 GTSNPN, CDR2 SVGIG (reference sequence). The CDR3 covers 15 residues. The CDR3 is CAWSQGDRETYEQYF. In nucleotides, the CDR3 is TGTGCCTGGAGTCAAGGGGACAGAGAAACCTACGAGCAGTACTTC.

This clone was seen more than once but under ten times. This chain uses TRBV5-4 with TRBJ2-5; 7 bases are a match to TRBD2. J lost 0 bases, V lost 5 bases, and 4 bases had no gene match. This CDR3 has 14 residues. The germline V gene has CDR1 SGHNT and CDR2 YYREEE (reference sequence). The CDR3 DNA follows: TGTGCCAGCAGGCCCACTAGCGACCAAGAGACCCAGTACTTC. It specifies CASRPTSDQETQYF. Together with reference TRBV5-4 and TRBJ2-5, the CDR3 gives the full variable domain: ETGVTQSPTHLIKTRGQQVTLRCSSQSGHNTVSWYQQALGQGPQFIFQYYREEENGRGNFPPRFSGLQFPNYSSELNVNALELDDSALYLCASRPTSDQETQYFGPGTRLLVL.

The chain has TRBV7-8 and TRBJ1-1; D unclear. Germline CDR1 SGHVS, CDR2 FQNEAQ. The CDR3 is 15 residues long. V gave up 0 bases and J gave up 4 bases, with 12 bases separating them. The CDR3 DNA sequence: TGTGCCAGCAGCTTAGCGGAACAAGACATCACTGAAGCTTTCTTT. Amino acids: CASSLAEQDITEAFF.

CDR3 nucleotides: TGTGCCAGTAGTATAGGGGCCGGGACAGGGCCCTACGAGCAGTACTTC. Encoded protein: CASSIGAGTGPYEQYF. This chain links TRBV19 with TRBJ2-7, with TRBD1 identical over 9 bases. V shed 1 base and J 2 bases; nucleotides not matched to a gene: 6. The germline CDR1 and CDR2 sequences are LNHDA and SQIVND (reference sequence). CDR3 size: 16 residues.